This record looks at one T cell receptor (beta chain) sequence and its context. With 5 bases removed from V and 1 base from J, the gap between germline ends came to 11 bases. The length of the CDR3 is 14 residues. Germline CDR1 and CDR2: MNHEY and SVGAGI. TCRdb keeps only in-frame clones here, not all; method: immunoSEQ multiplex PCR. The table records 50,000 to 75,000 clones, roughly nine tenths of them present only once. These data belong to a study of OX40 agonist ivuxolimab in advanced cancers. Study at large: Previous treatment with anti-PD-1, anti-PD-L1 or anti-CTLA-4 therapy was allowed; 40% had received some.

The V call is TRBV6-5, the J call TRBJ2-5; D remains ambiguous. The clonotype comes from an adult with an advanced solid tumor such as melanoma, head and neck, liver or kidney cancer. The source was CD4+ or CD8+ T cells sorted from blood, collected in a trial of the OX40 agonist ivuxolimab. CDR3 sequence reads: CASSTRASQETQYF. CDR3 DNA sequence: TGTGCCAGCAGTACCCGAGCAAGCCAAGAGACCCAGTACTTC.